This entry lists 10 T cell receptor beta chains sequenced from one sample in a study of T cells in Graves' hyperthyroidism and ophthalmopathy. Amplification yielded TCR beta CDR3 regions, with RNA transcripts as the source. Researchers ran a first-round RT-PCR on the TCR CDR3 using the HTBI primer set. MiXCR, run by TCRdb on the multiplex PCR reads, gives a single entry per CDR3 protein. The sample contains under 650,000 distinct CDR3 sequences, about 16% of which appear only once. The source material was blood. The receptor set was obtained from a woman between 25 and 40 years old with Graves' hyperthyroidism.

In DNA form, the CDR3 reads TGTGCCAGCAGCTTTGGGGGGCTAGTCAATCAGCCCCAGCATTTT. As protein: CASSFGGLVNQPQHF. The chain couples TRBV5-6 to TRBJ1-5; possible D gene TRBD1, 6 bases. The V gene's germline CDR1 is SGHDT and CDR2 YYEEEE. Trimming removed 2 bases at V and 3 bases at J, with 12 bases between. CDR3 size: 15 residues. Based on the CDR3 plus reference TRBV5-6 and TRBJ1-5, the full variable domain is DAGVTQSPTHLIKTRGQQVTLRCSPKSGHDTVSWYQQALGQGPQFIFQYYEEEERQRGNFPDRFSGHQFPNYSSELNVNALLLGDSALYLCASSFGGLVNQPQHFGDGTRLSIL.

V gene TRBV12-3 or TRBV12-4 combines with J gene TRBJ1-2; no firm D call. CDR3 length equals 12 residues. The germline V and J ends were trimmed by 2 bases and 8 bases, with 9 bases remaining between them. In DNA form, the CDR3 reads TGTGCCAGCAGTTTAATAGGGTCGGGCTACACCTTC. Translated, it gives CASSLIGSGYTF.

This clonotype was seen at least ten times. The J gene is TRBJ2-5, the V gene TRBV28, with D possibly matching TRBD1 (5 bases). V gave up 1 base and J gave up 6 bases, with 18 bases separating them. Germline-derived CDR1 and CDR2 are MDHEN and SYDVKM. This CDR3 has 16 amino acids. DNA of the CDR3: TGTGCCAGCAGTTTATCACAGGACCCCCGCCGGAAGACCCAGTACTTC. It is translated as CASSLSQDPRRKTQYF.

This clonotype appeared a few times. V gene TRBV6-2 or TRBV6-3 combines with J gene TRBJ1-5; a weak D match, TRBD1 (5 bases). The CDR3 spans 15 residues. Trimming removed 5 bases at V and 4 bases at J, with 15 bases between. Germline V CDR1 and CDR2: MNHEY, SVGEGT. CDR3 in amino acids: CASSTFWGDNQPQHF. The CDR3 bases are TGTGCCAGCAGTACGTTTTGGGGGGATAATCAGCCCCAGCATTTT.

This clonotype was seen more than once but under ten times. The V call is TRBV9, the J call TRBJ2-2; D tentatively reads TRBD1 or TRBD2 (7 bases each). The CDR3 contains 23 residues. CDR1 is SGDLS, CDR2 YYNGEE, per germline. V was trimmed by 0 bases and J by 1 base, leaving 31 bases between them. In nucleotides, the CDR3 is TGTGCCAGCAGCGTAGTAGGTTTTTCGGGGGGACAGTATTTTAATAGGAACACCGGGGAGCTGTTTTTT. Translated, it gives CASSVVGFSGGQYFNRNTGELFF.

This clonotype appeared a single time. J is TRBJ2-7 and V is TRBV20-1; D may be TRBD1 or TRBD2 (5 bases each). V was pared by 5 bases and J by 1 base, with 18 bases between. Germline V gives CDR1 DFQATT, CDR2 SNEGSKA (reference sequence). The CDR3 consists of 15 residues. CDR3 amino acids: CSAGTELQPSYEQYF. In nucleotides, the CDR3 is TGCAGTGCTGGGACCGAACTCCAACCGTCCTACGAGCAGTACTTC.

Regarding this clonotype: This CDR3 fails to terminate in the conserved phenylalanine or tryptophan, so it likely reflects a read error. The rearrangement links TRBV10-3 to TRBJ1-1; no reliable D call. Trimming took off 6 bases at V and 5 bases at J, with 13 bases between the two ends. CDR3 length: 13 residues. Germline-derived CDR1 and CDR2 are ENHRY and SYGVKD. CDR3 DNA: TGTGCCATCAGCGTTTTCCAAGGAACTGAAGCTTTCCTT. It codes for CAISVFQGTEAFL.

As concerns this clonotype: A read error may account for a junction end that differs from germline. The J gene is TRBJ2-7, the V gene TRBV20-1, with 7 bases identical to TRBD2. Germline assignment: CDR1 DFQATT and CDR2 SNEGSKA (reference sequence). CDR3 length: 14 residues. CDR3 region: CSAYSGVSTYERYF. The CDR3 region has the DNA TGCAGTGCTTACAGCGGGGTATCGACTTACGAGCGGTACTTC.

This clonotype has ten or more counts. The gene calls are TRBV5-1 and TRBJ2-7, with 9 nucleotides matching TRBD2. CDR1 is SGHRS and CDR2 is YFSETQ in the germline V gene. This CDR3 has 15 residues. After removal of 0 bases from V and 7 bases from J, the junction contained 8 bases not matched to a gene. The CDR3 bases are TGCGCCAGCAGCTTGGCGGGACTAGCACTCTGGGAGCAGTACTTC. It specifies CASSLAGLALWEQYF.

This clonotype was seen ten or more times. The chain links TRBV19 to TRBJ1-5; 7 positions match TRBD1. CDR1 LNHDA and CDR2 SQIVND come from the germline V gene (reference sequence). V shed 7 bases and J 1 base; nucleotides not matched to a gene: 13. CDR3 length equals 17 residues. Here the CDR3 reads CASNAGGAGGSNQPQHF. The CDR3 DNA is TGTGCCAGTAATGCGGGGGGGGCAGGGGGGAGCAATCAGCCCCAGCATTTT.